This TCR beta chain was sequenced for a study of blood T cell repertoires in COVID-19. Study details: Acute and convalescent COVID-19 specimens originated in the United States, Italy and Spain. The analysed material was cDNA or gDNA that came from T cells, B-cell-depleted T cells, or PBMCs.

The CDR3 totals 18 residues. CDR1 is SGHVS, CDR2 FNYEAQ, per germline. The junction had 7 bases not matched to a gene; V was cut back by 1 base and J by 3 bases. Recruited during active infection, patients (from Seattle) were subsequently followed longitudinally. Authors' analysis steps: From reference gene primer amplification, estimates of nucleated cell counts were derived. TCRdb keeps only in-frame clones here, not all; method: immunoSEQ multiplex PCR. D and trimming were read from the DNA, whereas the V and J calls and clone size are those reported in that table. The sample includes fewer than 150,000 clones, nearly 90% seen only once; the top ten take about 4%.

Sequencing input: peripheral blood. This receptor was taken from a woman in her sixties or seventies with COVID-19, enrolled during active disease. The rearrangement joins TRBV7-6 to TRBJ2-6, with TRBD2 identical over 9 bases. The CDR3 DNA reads TGTGCCAGCAGCTTAGTGACGCGGGGGGGCCTTGGGGCCAACGTCCTGACTTTC. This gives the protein CASSLVTRGGLGANVLTF.